One and the same sample provided the 32 T cell receptor beta chains below, sequenced in a study of T-cell reconstitution after alpha-beta-depleted transplantation in children. Molecular barcoding with unique molecular identifiers was used for the TCRbeta library. MiXCR, applied by TCRdb to the PCR reads, yields one record per CDR3 protein. The data hold some 830,000 distinct CDR3 sequences, with 15% to 20% observed a single time. The source was PBMCs, mostly from graft donor cells, collected 360 days after TCRalphabeta/CD19-depleted stem cell transplant. The receptors derive from a male patient between 5 and 17 years old who had a stem cell transplant for acute lymphoblastic leukemia, so the T cells may come from the graft donor.

J is TRBJ2-4 and V is TRBV6-1, with 14 positions matching TRBD2. The germline V gene has CDR1 MNHNS and CDR2 SASEGT. The CDR3 is 16 residues long. V trimming: 4 bases; J trimming: 7 bases; junction bases outside the gene matches: 6. The CDR3 DNA reads TGTGCCAGCAGTGCGGGACTAGCGGGAGCCTCGAACATTCAGTACTTC. It encodes CASSAGLAGASNIQYF.

This clonotype was found a few times. The chain joins TRBV4-2 to TRBJ2-2, with a tentative D call TRBD1 (5 bases). V shed 0 bases and J shed 6 bases, with 14 bases lying between them. CDR1 and CDR2 (germline): LGHNA, YNFKEQ. This CDR3 spans 16 amino acids. In DNA form, the CDR3 reads TGTGCCAGCAGCCAAGATCTTGAGAGCAGGGCCGGGGAGCTGTTTTTT. Its translation: CASSQDLESRAGELFF.

This clonotype has just a few counts. This chain links TRBV14 with TRBJ2-7; the match to TRBD2 covers 9 bases. V was clipped by 4 bases and J by 0 bases; unmatched bases: 7. This CDR3 spans 16 amino acids. The germline V gene encodes CDR1 SGHDN and CDR2 FVKESK. CDR3 in DNA: TGTGCCAGCAGCCGGACCAGCGGGAGGCGCTCCTACGAGCAGTACTTC. Its protein is CASSRTSGRRSYEQYF.

The rearrangement uses TRBV11-2 and TRBJ2-5; D is perhaps TRBD2 (5 bases). Deletions cut 2 bases from V and 4 bases from J, with 17 bases between. The CDR3 is 16 residues long. CDR1 is SGHAT and CDR2 is FQNNGV in the germline V gene. CDR3 sequence: CASSLYLARDLETQYF. For the CDR3, the DNA is TGTGCCAGCAGCTTATACCTAGCAAGAGACCTAGAGACCCAGTACTTC.

This clonotype was picked up a small number of times. The CDR3 sequence is CSVQQSNEKLFF. The CDR3 DNA is TGCAGTGTTCAACAGAGTAATGAAAAACTGTTTTTT. This sequence joins TRBV20-1 and TRBJ1-4; unclear D gene. CDR1 is DFQATT, CDR2 SNEGSKA, per germline (reference sequence). The V gene lost 7 bases and the J gene lost 4 bases, with 10 bases spanning the gap. The CDR3 sequence is 12 residues long.

This clonotype occurred many times. V usage is TRBV27 and J usage is TRBJ2-7; 8 bases align to TRBD2. This CDR3 has 14 amino acids. CDR1 and CDR2 from the germline V gene are MNHEY and SMNVEV (reference sequence). J gave up 3 bases and V 7 bases, and 8 bases lay outside the gene matches. In nucleotides, the CDR3 is TGTGCCAGCAATTCCGGGACTAGGGGCTACGAGCAGTACTTC. Protein: CASNSGTRGYEQYF.

The genes are TRBV4-2 and TRBJ2-5, with 12 bases matching TRBD2. Losses at the gene ends were 0 bases for V and 3 bases for J; bases not matched to a gene: 2. CDR3 length: 16 residues. Germline values: CDR1 LGHNA, CDR2 YNFKEQ. Here the CDR3 reads CASSQDWTSGKETQYF. Written as DNA, the CDR3 is TGTGCCAGCAGCCAAGATTGGACTAGCGGGAAAGAGACCCAGTACTTC.

This clonotype was recorded a few times. CDR3 amino acids: CASSPQLGTRGLYEQYF. CDR3 sequence (DNA): TGTGCCAGCAGCCCCCAATTAGGGACTAGGGGACTCTACGAGCAGTACTTC. The rearrangement joins TRBV7-2 to TRBJ2-7; 8 bases line up with TRBD2. Germline lookup yields CDR1 SGHTA and CDR2 FQGNSA. V trimming: 5 bases; J trimming: 3 bases; junction bases outside the gene matches: 15. The CDR3 has 17 residues. The entire variable domain, with the rest obtained from reference TRBV7-2 and TRBJ2-7, is as follows: GAGVSQSPSNKVTEKGKDVELRCDPISGHTALYWYRQSLGQGLEFLIYFQGNSAPDKSGLPSDRFSAERTGGSVSTLTIQRTQQEDSAVYLCASSPQLGTRGLYEQYFGPGTRLTVT.

This clonotype was observed at least ten times. The chain recombines TRBV19 with TRBJ2-7; TRBD2 matches 11 bases. Per germline, CDR1 LNHDA and CDR2 SQIVND (reference sequence). The CDR3 runs 17 residues. V lost 3 bases and J lost 3; bases outside the gene matches: 10. CDR3 loop: CASSMTSGASFLYEQYF. The CDR3, as DNA: TGTGCCAGTAGTATGACTAGCGGGGCCTCCTTCCTCTACGAGCAGTACTTC.

The V and J genes are TRBV5-6 and TRBJ2-7; 7 bases are shared with TRBD1. The CDR3 has 14 amino acids. V lost 3 bases to trimming and J lost 5 bases; unmatched junction nucleotides: 8. Germline V gene data show CDR1 as SGHDT and CDR2 as YYEEEE. DNA for the CDR3: TGTGCCAGCAGCTCATTGACAGGGCCCCACGAGCAGTACTTC. As protein: CASSSLTGPHEQYF.

The chain uses TRBV13 and TRBJ2-5, with TRBD1 matching 9 bases. The CDR3 consists of 15 residues. Germline lookup yields CDR1 PRHDT and CDR2 FYEKMQ (reference sequence). Trimming took 5 bases from V and 5 from J; bases not matched to a gene: 9. CDR3 protein: CASSTRDRASETQYF. In DNA, the CDR3 is TGTGCCAGCAGCACCCGGGACAGGGCTAGTGAGACCCAGTACTTC.

This chain connects TRBV7-9 to TRBJ2-1; TRBD2 aligns across 7 bases. This CDR3 is 13 amino acids long. With 8 bases clipped from V and 7 bases from J, the junction kept 8 bases outside the gene matches. Germline-derived CDR1 and CDR2 are SEHNR and FQNEAQ (reference sequence). CDR3 bases: TGTGCCAGCTGGAGGGAGGGCCAAAATGAGCAGTTCTTC. Protein: CASWREGQNEQFF.

DNA of the CDR3: TGTGCCAGCAGTGCTTACGGGGTGAGATACACAGATACGCAGTATTTT. Its protein is CASSAYGVRYTDTQYF. The chain employs TRBV27 and TRBJ2-3; perhaps TRBD2 as D (5 bases). The length of the CDR3 is 16 residues. Germline V gives CDR1 MNHEY, CDR2 SMNVEV (reference sequence). Trimming left V 5 bases short and J 2 bases short, with 17 bases between.

The rearrangement joins TRBV5-1 to TRBJ2-4; the D is unclear. CDR1 and CDR2 from the germline V gene are SGHRS and YFSETQ. The CDR3 has 17 residues. Trimming took 0 bases from V and 0 from J, leaving 13 bases between them. The CDR3 here is CASSLALGEVAKNIQYF. In nucleotides, the CDR3 is TGCGCCAGCAGCTTGGCGCTAGGAGAGGTAGCCAAAAACATTCAGTACTTC.

The rearrangement joins TRBV12-3 or TRBV12-4 to TRBJ2-2, with TRBD1 matching 7 bases. J was trimmed by 4 bases and V by 6 bases; bases with no gene match: 14. CDR3 length: 17 amino acids. CDR3 sequence (DNA): TGTGCCAGCAGGCCACGAACAGGGGCGGTTGTCACCGGGGAGCTGTTTTTT. It specifies CASRPRTGAVVTGELFF.

V and J are TRBV14 and TRBJ2-3, with 8 bases matching TRBD2. This CDR3 region has 18 residues. CDR1 and CDR2 from the germline V gene are SGHDN and FVKESK. The junction had 11 bases not matched to a gene; V was cut back by 2 bases and J by 1 base. CDR3 bases: TGTGCCAGCAGCCAAAGGCCGGGAGGGCCGCGAGGCACAGATACGCAGTATTTT. It is translated as CASSQRPGGPRGTDTQYF. Full variable domain (rest looked up from reference TRBV14 and TRBJ2-3): EAGVTQFPSHSVIEKGQTVTLRCDPISGHDNLYWYRRVMGKEIKFLLHFVKESKQDESGMPNNRFLAERTGGTYSTLKVQPAELEDSGVYFCASSQRPGGPRGTDTQYFGPGTRLTVL.

This clonotype was seen a handful of times. The chain recombines TRBV20-1 with TRBJ1-1; D is unresolved. Between the trimmed V and J ends, which lost 6 bases and 6 bases, there was a span of 14 bases. The V gene's germline CDR1 is DFQATT and CDR2 SNEGSKA (reference sequence). The CDR3 consists of 12 residues. The CDR3 DNA follows: TGCAGTGCACAAGATCAGGTACCTGAAGCTTTCTTT. This codes for CSAQDQVPEAFF.

This clonotype was seen more than once but under ten times. The V and J genes are TRBV7-3 and TRBJ2-2; TRBD1 matches 7 bases. CDR1 and CDR2 from the germline V gene are SGHTA and FQGTGA. The junction had 9 bases not matched to a gene; V was cut back by 5 bases and J by 9 bases. This CDR3 is 14 amino acids long. The CDR3: CASSKTGSHRELFF. For the CDR3, the DNA is TGTGCCAGCAGCAAGACAGGGTCCCACCGGGAGCTGTTTTTT. Full variable domain (outside the CDR3, taken from reference TRBV7-3 and TRBJ2-2): GAGVSQTPSNKVTEKGKYVELRCDPISGHTALYWYRQSLGQGPEFLIYFQGTGAADDSGLPNDRFFAVRPEGSVSTLKIQRTERGDSAVYLCASSKTGSHRELFFGEGSRLTVL.

This chain links TRBV11-1 with TRBJ2-7, with D perhaps matching TRBD2 (6 bases). Germline CDR1 is SGHAT and CDR2 is FQDESV (reference sequence). V lost 2 bases to trimming and J lost 0 bases, with 20 bases between them. The CDR3 runs to 18 residues. The CDR3 bases are TGTGCCAGCAGCTTAAAGGGAGGCGGAAATTCCTTCTCCTACGAGCAGTACTTC. It specifies CASSLKGGGNSFSYEQYF.

This clonotype has a handful of counts. The chain combines TRBV19 with TRBJ2-3, with a tentative D call TRBD2 (5 bases). The germline V gene encodes CDR1 LNHDA and CDR2 SQIVND (reference sequence). The CDR3 length is 16 residues. Trimming removed 6 bases from V and 6 bases from J, with 22 bases in between. The CDR3 bases are TGTGCCAGTAGCCCGCGGCCGGGGTCCCACACGGATACGCAGTATTTT. This codes for CASSPRPGSHTDTQYF.

The chain links TRBV3-1 to TRBJ2-2; the match to TRBD2 covers 8 bases. J was trimmed by 3 bases and V by 1 base; bases with no gene match: 4. Germline assignment: CDR1 LGHDT and CDR2 YNNKEL (reference sequence). The CDR3 totals 16 residues. This chain's CDR3 is CASSQAGGGDTGELFF. The CDR3 DNA reads as TGTGCCAGCAGCCAAGCGGGAGGGGGTGACACCGGGGAGCTGTTTTTT.

This clonotype was seen a single time. The chain uses TRBV14 and TRBJ1-2; D gene uncertain. V dropped 6 bases and J dropped 4 bases, with 18 bases sitting between them. The CDR3 runs 15 residues. CDR1 and CDR2 from the germline V gene are SGHDN and FVKESK. The CDR3 protein is CASRGSWQYLYGYTF. CDR3 in DNA: TGTGCCAGCAGGGGAAGTTGGCAGTATCTCTATGGCTACACCTTC.

This clonotype was picked up a small number of times. This chain uses TRBV18 with TRBJ1-6; 8 nucleotides align to TRBD1. This CDR3 has 13 residues. Per germline, CDR1 KGHSH and CDR2 LQKENI. V was clipped by 2 bases and J by 9 bases; unmatched bases: 0. CDR3 nucleotide sequence: TGTGCCAGCTCACCAGACAGGGGTTCACCCCTCCACTTT. Protein sequence: CASSPDRGSPLHF.

This clonotype was detected only a few times. This chain uses TRBV27 with TRBJ2-5, with a possible D match to TRBD2 (6 bases). The CDR3 has 14 amino acids. Per the germline V gene, CDR1 is MNHEY and CDR2 is SMNVEV (reference sequence). Trimming took 8 bases from V and 0 from J, leaving 13 bases between them. The CDR3 region is CASRQRDYQETQYF. In DNA form, the CDR3 reads TGTGCCAGCCGCCAACGGGACTACCAAGAGACCCAGTACTTC.

At least ten counts were recorded for this clonotype. V is TRBV4-1 and J is TRBJ2-5, with 8 bases identical to TRBD2. V gave up 8 bases and J gave up 5 bases; unmatched junction bases: 10. This CDR3 has 14 residues. CDR1 MGHRA and CDR2 YSYEKL come from the germline V gene. The CDR3 DNA reads TGCGCCAGCCGCCGAAGCGGGAGTAGGGAGACCCAGTACTTC. Encoded protein: CASRRSGSRETQYF.

The table lists this clonotype with a few counts. The rearrangement uses TRBV5-1 and TRBJ2-1, with 10 bases identical to TRBD1. The germline V gene has CDR1 SGHRS and CDR2 YFSETQ. This CDR3 comprises 16 residues. J lost 8 bases, V lost 4 bases, and 12 bases had no gene match. The CDR3, as DNA: TGCGCCAGCAGCCCGCTCCCGGGACAGGGGTCCGATGAGCAGTTCTTC. It translates to CASSPLPGQGSDEQFF.

The V gene is TRBV2, the J gene TRBJ2-2; 10 nucleotides line up with TRBD1. Looked up from germline, CDR1 is SNHLY and CDR2 is FYNNEI. The CDR3 is 14 amino acids. V shed 6 bases and J 6 bases; nucleotides not matched to a gene: 4. The CDR3 DNA follows: TGTGCCAGCAGAGGACAGGGGGTACCCGGGGAGCTGTTTTTT. As protein: CASRGQGVPGELFF.

The V gene is TRBV18, the J gene TRBJ2-7, with D perhaps TRBD2 (5 bases). The length of the CDR3 is 17 residues. Trimming pared 5 bases from V and 3 bases from J, leaving 23 bases between. CDR1 and CDR2 from the germline V gene are KGHSH and LQKENI. The CDR3 here is CASSDHGLSTQNYEQYF. The CDR3, as DNA: TGTGCCAGCTCAGACCACGGACTTAGCACGCAAAACTACGAGCAGTACTTC. Together with reference TRBV18 and TRBJ2-7, the CDR3 gives the full variable domain: NAGVMQNPRHLVRRRGQEARLRCSPMKGHSHVYWYRQLPEEGLKFMVYLQKENIIDESGMPKERFSAEFPKEGPSILRIQQVVRGDSAAYFCASSDHGLSTQNYEQYFGPGTRLTVT.

This clonotype turned up a few times. The chain recombines TRBV4-1 with TRBJ2-1, with D possibly being TRBD2 (5 bases). The CDR3 is made up of 13 amino acids. Germline lookup yields CDR1 MGHRA and CDR2 YSYEKL. V gave up 3 bases and J gave up 8 bases, with 11 bases separating them. CDR3 DNA sequence: TGCGCCAGCAGCCACAACCGGCGGGATGAGCAGTTCTTC. It specifies CASSHNRRDEQFF.

This clonotype was detected a few times. The chain is built from TRBV24-1 and TRBJ2-4, with a possible D match to TRBD2 (5 bases). The CDR3 totals 12 residues. The ends were cut back, 3 bases at V and 7 bases at J, with 6 bases in the middle. CDR1 and CDR2 (germline): KGHDR, SFDVKD. The CDR3 here is CATSDRENIQYF. The DNA of the CDR3 is TGTGCCACCAGTGATAGGGAGAACATTCAGTACTTC.

V is TRBV5-1 and J is TRBJ1-1; D unresolved. This CDR3 region has 14 residues. V was trimmed by 3 bases and J by 0 bases, leaving 9 bases between them. Germline V gene sequence: CDR1 SGHRS, CDR2 YFSETQ. The CDR3 DNA is TGCGCCAGCAGCTCGAAGATCATGAACACTGAAGCTTTCTTT. Translation gives CASSSKIMNTEAFF.

V usage is TRBV5-8 and J usage is TRBJ1-4; D is uncertain. Per the germline V gene, CDR1 is SGHTS and CDR2 is YDEGEE. This CDR3 region has 15 residues. The V end lost 4 bases, the J end lost 7 bases, and 17 bases lay between the germline ends. CDR3 nucleotides: TGTGCCAGCAGCCCGGCCGACTGGGGAGGTGAAAAACTGTTTTTT. This encodes CASSPADWGGEKLFF.